Sequencing of this T cell receptor (beta chain) was carried out in a study of blood T cell repertoires in COVID-19. Study background: Sites across the United States, Italy and Spain contributed samples from acute and convalescent COVID-19.

This CDR3 is 14 amino acids long. Germline assignment: CDR1 SGHRS and CDR2 YFSETQ. Trimming cost V 4 bases and J 3 bases, with 13 bases left between them. Authors' data handling: Reference gene primers were amplified, and this amplification served to estimate nucleated cell counts. Method: immunoSEQ multiplex PCR; TCRdb's copy keeps in-frame clones and lacks some. The V and J calls and clone size come from that table; D and trimming were worked out from the DNA. The sample records some 190,000 clones, roughly 84% being singletons. This rearrangement joins TRBV5-1 to TRBJ1-1; a weak D match, TRBD1 (6 bases). The source material was peripheral blood. The receptor comes from an elderly woman with active or convalescent COVID-19. CDR3 nucleotides: TGCGCCAGCAGCCGGGACACATCATACACTGAAGCTTTCTTT. Protein product: CASSRDTSYTEAFF.